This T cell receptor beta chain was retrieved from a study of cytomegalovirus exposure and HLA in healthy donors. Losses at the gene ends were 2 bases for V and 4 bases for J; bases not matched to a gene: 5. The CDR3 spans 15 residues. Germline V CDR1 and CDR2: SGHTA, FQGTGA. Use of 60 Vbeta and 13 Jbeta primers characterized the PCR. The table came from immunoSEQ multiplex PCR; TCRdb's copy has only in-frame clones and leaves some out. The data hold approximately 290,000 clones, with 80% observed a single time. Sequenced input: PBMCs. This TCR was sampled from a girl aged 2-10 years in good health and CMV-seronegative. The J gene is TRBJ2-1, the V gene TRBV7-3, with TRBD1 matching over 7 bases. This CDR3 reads CASSLEGARYNEQFF. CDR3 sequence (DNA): TGTGCCAGCAGCTTAGAGGGGGCGAGATACAATGAGCAGTTCTTC.